The clone carrying this T cell receptor beta chain occurred many times. Its antigen is unknown. These data originate in a study of T cells after yellow fever vaccination. A 5'RACE template-switching step, the method used to make TCR cDNA, added a universal primer site and UMIs. TCRdb reprocessed the 5' RACE reads via MiXCR and lists one record per CDR3 protein. The sample yields fewer than 450,000 distinct CDR3 sequences, around 8.1% seen once. Regarding the study as a whole: Peaking faster, on day 5 versus 15, the secondary response was nonetheless weaker. Booster samples showed a return of most primary-vaccination clones (around 95% CD4, 85% to 90% CD8).

V dropped 6 bases and J dropped 6; count of bases not matched to a gene: 8. The length of the CDR3 is 15 residues. This sequence originates from a man between 18 and 29 years old who received the YFV17D yellow fever vaccine. The rearrangement joins TRBV12-3 or TRBV12-4 to TRBJ2-3, with 11 bases aligning to TRBD2. This specimen consisted of PBMCs, obtained approximately 47 days after the first yellow fever vaccination. This CDR3 reads CASRLSGGAGDTQYF. CDR3 coding DNA: TGTGCCAGCAGACTTAGCGGGGGGGCCGGGGATACGCAGTATTTT.